Listed below are T cell receptor beta chains from one sample, sequenced in a study of breast tumors, draining lymph nodes, adjacent tissues. One entry per CDR3 protein results from TCRdb running MiXCR on the multiplex PCR reads. The sample carries some 230,000 distinct CDR3 sequences, 30% to 35% recorded once. Sequencing was carried out using axillary lymph node tissue. These receptors were taken from a female donor with breast cancer. Some clones in this sample may be carry-over from other donors' samples. Each CDR3 is given with its conserved first and last residue. D genes are given only for firm matches. A clone size is listed for some rows: how often the clone was seen (once, few, many), or a class if it is expanded.

TRBV20-1	many	TRBJ2-3	TRBD2	TGCAGTGCTGATGGGACTAGCGGGACCCCAGATACGCAGTATTTT	CSADGTSGTPDTQYF
TRBV2	many	TRBJ2-7	.	TGTGGGGGGCAGGGAGACGCCTACGAGCAGTACTTC	CGGQGDAYEQYF
TRBV5-1	few	TRBJ2-5	TRBD2	TGCGCCAGCAGCTTCAGCGGGAGGGCCACCGAGACCCAGTACTTC	CASSFSGRATETQYF
TRBV19	.	TRBJ2-3	TRBD2	TGTGCCAGTAGTATCCTAGCGGGAGTCGATGAGCAGTATTTT	CASSILAGVDEQYF
TRBV20-1	many	TRBJ1-5	.	TGCAGTGCTAGCCGAGGGTCTGGCAATCAGCCCCAGCATTTT	CSASRGSGNQPQHF
TRBV3-1	.	TRBJ2-1	.	TGTGCCAGCAGCCTCGGACCAACTACGGGGAATGAGCAGTTCTTC	CASSLGPTTGNEQFF
TRBV2	many	TRBJ1-5	.	TGTGCCAGCAGTGGGGAGGGGGGCGCTAGGCAGCCCCAGCATTTT	CASSGEGGARQPQHF
TRBV7-9	many	TRBJ1-2	TRBD1	TGTGCCAGCAGACCGGGACAGGGTAGCTATGGCTACACCTTC	CASRPGQGSYGYTF
TRBV29-1	many	TRBJ2-5	.	TGCAGCGTTGTGACCCTAGGGGAGACCCAGTACTTC	CSVVTLGETQYF
TRBV2	many	TRBJ2-7	.	TGTGCCAGCAGTGAATCCACCCCCGAGCAGTACTTC	CASSESTPEQYF
TRBV24-1	.	TRBJ2-2	.	TGTGCCAGCAAGTTCAAGGGCGGCACCGGGGAGCTGTTTTTT	CASKFKGGTGELFF
TRBV2	many	TRBJ2-7	.	TGTGCCAGCAGTGAAGTCGGGGCCTACGAGCAGTACTTC	CASSEVGAYEQYF
TRBV7-6	.	TRBJ1-3	TRBD1	TGTGCCAGCAGGCAGGGGGCGGGAAACACCATATATTTT	CASRQGAGNTIYF
TRBV24-1	many	TRBJ2-5	TRBD2	TGTGCCACCAGTGACCCTGGGACTAGCGGGGTGAAAGAGACCCAGTACTTC	CATSDPGTSGVKETQYF
TRBV20-1	.	TRBJ2-5	.	TGCAGTGCTAGAGAACTAGGCCAAGAGACCCAGTACTTC	CSARELGQETQYF
TRBV7-2	.	TRBJ2-1	TRBD1	TGTGCCAGCAGTTTATGGGAGGACAGGGGTATTCACAATGAGCAGTTCTTC	CASSLWEDRGIHNEQFF
TRBV19	many	TRBJ1-2	.	TGTGCCAGTAGTATACAGGGGACCGGCTACACCTTC	CASSIQGTGYTF
TRBV5-8	few	TRBJ2-3	TRBD2	TGTGCCAGCAGCCACGGACTAGCGGGAGTTGGGGCAGATACGCAGTATTTT	CASSHGLAGVGADTQYF
TRBV20-1	.	TRBJ2-1	TRBD2	TGCAGTGCTAGAGATACTAGCGGGAGTGGGTACAATGAGCAGTTCTTC	CSARDTSGSGYNEQFF
TRBV19	many	TRBJ2-2	TRBD2	TGTGCCAGTAGGCCGCGGGGGGGCGGGATGTATGCCGGGGAGCTGTTTTTT	CASRPRGGGMYAGELFF
TRBV18	many	TRBJ2-7	TRBD1	TGTGCCAGCTCACCACCGGGACAGTTCTACGAGCAGTACTTC	CASSPPGQFYEQYF
TRBV7-8	many	TRBJ1-5	TRBD1	TGTGCCAGCAGCTTACGGGGGACAGGGGGAATTGTCAATCAGCCCCAGCATTTT	CASSLRGTGGIVNQPQHF
TRBV7-9	.	TRBJ2-5	.	TGTGCCAGCAGCAGAGATGTCAGCCACACCGGGGAGACCCAGTACTTC	CASSRDVSHTGETQYF
TRBV20-1	.	TRBJ2-1	TRBD1	TGCAGTGCTAGGGCCGCGACAGGGGCCTCCTACAATGAGCAGTTCTTC	CSARAATGASYNEQFF
TRBV7-3	many	TRBJ2-1	.	TGTGCCAGCAGCCTCAGGGCAGGGATTAATGAGCAGTTCTTC	CASSLRAGINEQFF
TRBV5-1	many	TRBJ2-1	.	TGCGCCAGCAGCAACTCCAGGGGCCCTAGGGGAAATGAGCAGTTCTTC	CASSNSRGPRGNEQFF
TRBV5-1	many	TRBJ2-2	.	TGCGCCAGCAGGGAAGGAGATCTACAGGCGAACACCGGGGAGCTGTTTTTT	CASREGDLQANTGELFF
TRBV24-1	.	TRBJ1-2	.	TGTGCCACCAGTGATATGACAGGAACGTGGTACACCTTC	CATSDMTGTWYTF
TRBV10-2	few	TRBJ2-4	.	TGCGCCAGCAGTATCGAAAAATACATTCAGTACTTC	CASSIEKYIQYF
TRBV11-2	once	TRBJ2-1	TRBD2	TGTGCCAGCAGCCTAGCGGGGTACCTACAGTTCTTC	CASSLAGYLQFF
TRBV2	.	TRBJ2-2	TRBD1	TGTGCCAGCAGGAGGACAGGGTGGACCAACACCGGGGAGCTGTTTTTT	CASRRTGWTNTGELFF
TRBV29-1	.	TRBJ2-2	.	TGCAGCGTTGATGGTCTAGCGCTACGGAACACCGGGGAGCTGTTTTTT	CSVDGLALRNTGELFF
TRBV25-1	.	TRBJ1-2	.	TGTGCCAGCAGTAGTGCACCCCTGGGGGGTGGCTACACCTTC	CASSSAPLGGGYTF
TRBV19	many	TRBJ2-3	TRBD1	TGTGCCAGTAGCCTTGGCGAGGGGGCTAGCACAGATACGCAGTATTTT	CASSLGEGASTDTQYF
TRBV6-1	.	TRBJ1-4	.	TGTGCCATCAGCGACCGGGGCTCTGGAAAACTGTTTTTT	CAISDRGSGKLFF
TRBV2	many	TRBJ2-2	.	TGTGCCAGCAGTGAAGCGCTTGGGGAGCTGTTTTTT	CASSEALGELFF
TRBV4-3	many	TRBJ2-5	.	TGCGCCAGCAGCCAAGATAAGTGGGGAGAGACCCAGTACTTC	CASSQDKWGETQYF
TRBV20-1	many	TRBJ2-1	TRBD2	TGCAGTGCTAGCCCCACAGTACTAGCGGGGAGCTCCTACAATGAGCAGTTCTTC	CSASPTVLAGSSYNEQFF
TRBV18	once	TRBJ1-4	.	TGTGCCAGCTCACCATCCAGGGGATATAATGAAAAACTGTTTTTT	CASSPSRGYNEKLFF
TRBV2	many	TRBJ1-5	TRBD1	TGTGCCTCTGACAGGGATCGCAATCAGCCCCAGCATTTT	CASDRDRNQPQHF
TRBV7-2	many	TRBJ2-3	.	TGTGCCAGCAGTTCGGGACGAGCCTCCATCACAGATACGCAGTATTTT	CASSSGRASITDTQYF
TRBV28	.	TRBJ2-5	.	TGTGCCAGCAACCGCCAGCAGGGGATACCCCAGTACTTC	CASNRQQGIPQYF
TRBV4-1	.	TRBJ2-3	TRBD2	TGCGCCAGCAGCCAAGTAGCGGGAGCCCGAGAAGATACGCAGTATTTT	CASSQVAGAREDTQYF